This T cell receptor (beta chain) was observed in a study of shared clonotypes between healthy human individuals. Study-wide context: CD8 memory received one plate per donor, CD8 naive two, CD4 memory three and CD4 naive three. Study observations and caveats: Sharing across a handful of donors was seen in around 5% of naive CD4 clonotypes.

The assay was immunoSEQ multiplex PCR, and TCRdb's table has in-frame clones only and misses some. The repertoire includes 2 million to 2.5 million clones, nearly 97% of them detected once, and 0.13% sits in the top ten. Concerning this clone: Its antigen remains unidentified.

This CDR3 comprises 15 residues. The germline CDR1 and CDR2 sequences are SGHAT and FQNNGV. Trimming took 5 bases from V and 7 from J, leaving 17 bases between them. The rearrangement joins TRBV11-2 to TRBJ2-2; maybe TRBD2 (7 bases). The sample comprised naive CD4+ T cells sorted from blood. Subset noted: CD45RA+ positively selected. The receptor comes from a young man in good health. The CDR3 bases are TGTGCCAGCAGCAATCGGGGGGCCGGAGTCGGGGAGCTGTTTTTT. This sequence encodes CASSNRGAGVGELFF.